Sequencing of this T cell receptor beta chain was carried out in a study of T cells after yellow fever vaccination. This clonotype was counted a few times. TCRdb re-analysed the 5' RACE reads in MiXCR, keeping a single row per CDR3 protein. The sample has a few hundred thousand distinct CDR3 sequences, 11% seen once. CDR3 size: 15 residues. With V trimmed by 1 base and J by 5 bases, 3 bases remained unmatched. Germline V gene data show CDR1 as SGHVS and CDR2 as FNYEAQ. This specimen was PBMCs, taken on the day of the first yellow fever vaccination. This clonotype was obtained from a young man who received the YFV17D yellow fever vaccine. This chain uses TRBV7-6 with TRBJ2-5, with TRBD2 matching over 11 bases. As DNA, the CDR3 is TGTGCCAGCAGCTTAGGGGCTAGCGGGGGGGAGACCCAGTACTTC. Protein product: CASSLGASGGETQYF.